This T cell receptor beta chain appears in the sequencing data of a study of cytomegalovirus exposure and HLA in healthy donors. Across the whole study: The same platform was used for the 110 or so validation repertoires and the 500 to 700 first-cohort repertoires, a later analysis reported.

This CDR3 is 14 amino acids long. Germline CDR1 is MNHEY and CDR2 is SVGAGI. Trimming pared 7 bases from V and 6 bases from J, leaving 19 bases between. The repertoire was sequenced with immunoSEQ multiplex PCR; TCRdb's copy has only in-frame clones and lacks some. The table lists around 120,000 clones, roughly 90% of them singletons. The donors were members of the validation cohort comprising over a hundred subjects, separate from the roughly 650-subject first cohort. The genes are TRBV6-5 and TRBJ2-7, with a possible D match to TRBD2 (6 bases). The sequenced sample consisted of PBMCs. The sequence was collected from a woman under 30 in good health and CMV-seropositive. CDR3 sequence (DNA): TGTGCCAGCACCCCCGGGACGGGAGCATCCGAGCAGTACTTC. As protein: CASTPGTGASEQYF.